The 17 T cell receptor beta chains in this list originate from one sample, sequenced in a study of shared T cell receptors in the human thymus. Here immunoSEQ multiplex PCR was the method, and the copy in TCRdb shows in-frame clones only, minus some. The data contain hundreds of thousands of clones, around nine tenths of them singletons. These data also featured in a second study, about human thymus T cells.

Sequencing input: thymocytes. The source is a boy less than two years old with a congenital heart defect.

This CDR3 reads CASSHSQGDGNDEQYF. The CDR3 DNA reads as TGCGCCAGCAGCCATTCCCAGGGGGATGGGAACGACGAGCAGTACTTC. V and J are TRBV4-1 and TRBJ2-7, with 7 bases aligning to TRBD1. The CDR3 totals 16 residues. After removal of 3 bases from V and 5 bases from J, the junction contained 13 bases not matched to a gene. Germline loops: CDR1 MGHRA, CDR2 YSYEKL.

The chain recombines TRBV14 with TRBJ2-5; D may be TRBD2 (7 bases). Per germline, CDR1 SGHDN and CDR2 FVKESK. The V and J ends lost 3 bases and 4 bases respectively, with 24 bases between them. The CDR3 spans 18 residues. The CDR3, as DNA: TGTGCCAGCAGCCACCAGCCGGCGGGAGAAGGGGGTGGAGAGACCCAGTACTTC. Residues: CASSHQPAGEGGGETQYF.

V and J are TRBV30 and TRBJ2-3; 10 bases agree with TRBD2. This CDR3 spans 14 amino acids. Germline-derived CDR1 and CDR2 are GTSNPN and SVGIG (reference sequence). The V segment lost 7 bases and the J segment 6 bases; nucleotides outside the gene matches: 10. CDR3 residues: CAYETSGSADTQYF. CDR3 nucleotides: TGTGCCTATGAGACTAGCGGGTCGGCGGATACGCAGTATTTT. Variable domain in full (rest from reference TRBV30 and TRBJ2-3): SQTIHQWPATLVQPVGSPLSLECTVEGTSNPNLYWYRQAAGRGLQLLFYSVGIGQISSEVPQNLSASRPQDRQFILSSKKLLLSDSGFYLCAYETSGSADTQYFGPGTRLTVL.

CDR3 coding DNA: TGTGCCAGCAGCTTAGAGACCCCGGGACAGGGGTCCCAGAACACCGGGGAGCTGTTTTTT. Translating gives CASSLETPGQGSQNTGELFF. The rearrangement uses TRBV7-3 and TRBJ2-2, with 10 bases lining up with TRBD1. CDR1 and CDR2 (germline): SGHTA, FQGTGA. This CDR3 is 20 amino acids long. The V gene end was trimmed by 2 bases and the J gene end by 1 base; junction bases not matched to a gene: 13.

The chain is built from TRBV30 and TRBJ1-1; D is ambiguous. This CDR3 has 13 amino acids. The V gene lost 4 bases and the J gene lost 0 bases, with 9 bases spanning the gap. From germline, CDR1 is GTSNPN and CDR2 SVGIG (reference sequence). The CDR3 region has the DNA TGTGCCTGGACCGGACTGTTGAACACTGAAGCTTTCTTT. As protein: CAWTGLLNTEAFF.

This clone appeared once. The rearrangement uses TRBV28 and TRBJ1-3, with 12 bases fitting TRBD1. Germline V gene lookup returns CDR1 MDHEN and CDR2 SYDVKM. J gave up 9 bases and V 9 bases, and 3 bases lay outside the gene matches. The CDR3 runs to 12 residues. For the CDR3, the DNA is TGTGCCAGTCTGGGACAGGGGGCCACCATATATTTT. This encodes CASLGQGATIYF.

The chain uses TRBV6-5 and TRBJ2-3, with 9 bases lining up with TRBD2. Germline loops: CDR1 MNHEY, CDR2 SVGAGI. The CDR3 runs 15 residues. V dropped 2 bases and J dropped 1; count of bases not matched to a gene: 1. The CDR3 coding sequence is TGTGCCAGCAGTTACAAGCGGGAGGGCACAGATACGCAGTATTTT. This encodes CASSYKREGTDTQYF.

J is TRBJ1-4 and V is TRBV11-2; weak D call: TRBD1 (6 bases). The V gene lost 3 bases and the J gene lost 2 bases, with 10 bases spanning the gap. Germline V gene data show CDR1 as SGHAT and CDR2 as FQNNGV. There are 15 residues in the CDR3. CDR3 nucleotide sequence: TGTGCCAGCAGCTTCGACAGGAATACTAATGAAAAACTGTTTTTT. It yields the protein CASSFDRNTNEKLFF.

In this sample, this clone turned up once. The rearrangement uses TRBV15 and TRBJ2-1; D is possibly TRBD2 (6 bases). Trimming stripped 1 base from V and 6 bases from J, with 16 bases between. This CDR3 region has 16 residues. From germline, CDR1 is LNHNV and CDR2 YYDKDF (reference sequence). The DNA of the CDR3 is TGTGCCACCAGCAGAGTCGCCCATGTGGGGGGCAATGAGCAGTTCTTC. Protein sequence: CATSRVAHVGGNEQFF.

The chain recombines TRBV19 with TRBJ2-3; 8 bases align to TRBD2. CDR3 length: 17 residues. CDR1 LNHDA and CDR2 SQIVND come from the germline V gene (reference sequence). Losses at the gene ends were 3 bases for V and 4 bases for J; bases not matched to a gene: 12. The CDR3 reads CASSICPGGELADTQYF. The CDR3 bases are TGTGCCAGTAGTATTTGCCCCGGGGGGGAGTTGGCAGATACGCAGTATTTT. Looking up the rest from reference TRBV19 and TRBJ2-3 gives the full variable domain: DGGITQSPKYLFRKEGQNVTLSCEQNLNHDAMYWYRQDPGQGLRLIYYSQIVNDFQKGDIAEGYSVSREKKESFPLTVTSAQKNPTAFYLCASSICPGGELADTQYFGPGTRLTVL.

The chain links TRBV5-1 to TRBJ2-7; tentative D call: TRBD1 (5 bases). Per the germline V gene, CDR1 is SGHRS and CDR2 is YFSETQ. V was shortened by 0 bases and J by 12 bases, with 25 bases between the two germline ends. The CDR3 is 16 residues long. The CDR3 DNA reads TGCGCCAGCAGCTTGGAGTGGACGGCTCGTCAAGGGGTAATGTACTTC. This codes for CASSLEWTARQGVMYF.

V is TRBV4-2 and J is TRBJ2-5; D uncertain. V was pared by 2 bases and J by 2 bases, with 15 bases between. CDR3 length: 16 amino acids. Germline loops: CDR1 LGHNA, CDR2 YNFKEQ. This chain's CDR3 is CASSQPLVDRQETQYF. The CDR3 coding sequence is TGTGCCAGCAGCCAACCCTTGGTAGATCGTCAAGAGACCCAGTACTTC.

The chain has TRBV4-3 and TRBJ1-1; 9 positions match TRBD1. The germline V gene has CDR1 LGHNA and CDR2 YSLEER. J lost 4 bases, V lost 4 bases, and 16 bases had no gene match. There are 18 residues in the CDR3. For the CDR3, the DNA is TGCGCCAGCAGCCTAATAATCAACTACAGGGGGCAAGGCACTGAAGCTTTCTTT. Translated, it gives CASSLIINYRGQGTEAFF.

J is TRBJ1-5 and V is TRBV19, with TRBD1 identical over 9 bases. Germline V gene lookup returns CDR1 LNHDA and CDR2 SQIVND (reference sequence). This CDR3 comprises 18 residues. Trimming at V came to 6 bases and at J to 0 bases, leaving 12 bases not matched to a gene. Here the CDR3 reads CASSPRTGALSSNQPQHF. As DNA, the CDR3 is TGTGCCAGTAGCCCCCGGACAGGGGCTCTCAGTAGCAATCAGCCCCAGCATTTT.

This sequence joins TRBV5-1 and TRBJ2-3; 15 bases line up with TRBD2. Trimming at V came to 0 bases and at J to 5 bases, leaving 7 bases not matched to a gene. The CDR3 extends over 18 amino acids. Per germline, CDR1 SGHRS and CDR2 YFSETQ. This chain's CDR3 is CASSLAGLAGGQIDTQYF. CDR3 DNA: TGCGCCAGCAGCTTGGCCGGACTAGCGGGAGGGCAAATAGATACGCAGTATTTT.

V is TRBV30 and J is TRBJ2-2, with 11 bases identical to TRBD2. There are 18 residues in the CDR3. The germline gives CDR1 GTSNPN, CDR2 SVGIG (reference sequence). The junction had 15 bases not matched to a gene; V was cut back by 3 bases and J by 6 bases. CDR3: CAWRPFPHSGRAAGELFF. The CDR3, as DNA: TGTGCCTGGAGGCCCTTTCCCCATAGCGGGAGGGCGGCCGGGGAGCTGTTTTTT.

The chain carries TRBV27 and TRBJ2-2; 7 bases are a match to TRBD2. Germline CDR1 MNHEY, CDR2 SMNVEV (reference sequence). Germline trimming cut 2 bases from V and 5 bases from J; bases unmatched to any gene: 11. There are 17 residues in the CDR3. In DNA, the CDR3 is TGTGCCAGCAGTTTAATTCGTCGCGGGAGAATGACCGGGGAGCTGTTTTTT. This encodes CASSLIRRGRMTGELFF.